Presented here are 20 T cell receptor beta chains from one specimen sequenced in a study of T cell responses to AZD1222 COVID-19 vaccine. Clones were read by immunoSEQ multiplex PCR, and TCRdb kept only the in-frame ones, dropping some. The table has some 96,000 clones, about 90% seen once. The sample was peripheral blood, taken 28 days after the second AZD1222 dose. These TCRs come from an adult who received the AZD1222 COVID-19 vaccine.

The chain carries TRBV28 and TRBJ2-1, with 10 bases lining up with TRBD2. Germline CDR1 reads MDHEN; CDR2 reads SYDVKM. The CDR3 consists of 15 residues. Unmatched junction bases numbered 1, after V lost 2 bases and J lost 3 bases. This CDR3 is CASSLLAGVYNEQFF. The DNA of the CDR3 is TGTGCCAGCAGTTTACTAGCGGGAGTCTACAATGAGCAGTTCTTC.

The chain has TRBV7-9 and TRBJ2-3; 13 positions match TRBD2. Germline V gene lookup returns CDR1 SEHNR and CDR2 FQNEAQ (reference sequence). CDR3 length: 16 amino acids. Losses at the gene ends were 5 bases for V and 4 bases for J; bases not matched to a gene: 6. The CDR3 loop reads CASSPTSGRVADTQYF. The CDR3 bases are TGTGCCAGCAGCCCAACTAGCGGGAGGGTGGCAGATACGCAGTATTTT.

CDR3 residues: CASSQDRGDTYEQYF. In nucleotides, the CDR3 is TGCGCCAGCAGCCAAGATCGGGGGGACACCTACGAGCAGTACTTC. The V gene is TRBV4-1, the J gene TRBJ2-7, with a tentative D call TRBD2 (7 bases). CDR1 is MGHRA and CDR2 is YSYEKL in the germline V gene. Between the trimmed V and J ends, which lost 0 bases and 2 bases, there was a span of 11 bases. The CDR3 spans 15 residues.

The chain uses TRBV30 and TRBJ2-5; D may be TRBD1 or TRBD2 (6 bases each). V lost 8 bases, J lost 4 bases, and 14 bases lay in between. Germline V CDR1 and CDR2: GTSNPN, SVGIG (reference sequence). This CDR3 region has 12 residues. The DNA of the CDR3 is TGTGCCGTAGGGGGAGCGGGAGAGACCCAGTACTTC. Amino acids: CAVGGAGETQYF.

In its sample, this clone was seen a few times. J is TRBJ2-1 and V is TRBV10-3; 14 bases are shared with TRBD2. V lost 2 bases, J lost 15 bases, and 9 bases stayed unmatched. The CDR3 consists of 15 residues. Germline CDR1 ENHRY, CDR2 SYGVKD. The CDR3 sequence is CAISEPLGTSGGLFF. The CDR3 DNA is TGTGCCATCAGTGAGCCCCTTGGGACTAGCGGGGGTCTGTTCTTC.

V is TRBV7-9 and J is TRBJ2-5; a possible D gene is TRBD1 (5 bases). This CDR3 region has 17 residues. Trimming pared 5 bases from V and 2 bases from J, leaving 21 bases between. Germline V lookup: CDR1 SEHNR, CDR2 FQNEAQ (reference sequence). The DNA of the CDR3 is TGTGCCAGCAGCGCCCGACTCTACAGGACGGCGCAAGAGACCCAGTACTTC. Translated, it gives CASSARLYRTAQETQYF.

This CDR3 is CASSLLDQTTDTQYF. The CDR3 region has the DNA TGCGCCAGCAGCTTACTAGACCAAACCACAGATACGCAGTATTTT. The chain joins TRBV5-1 to TRBJ2-3; possibly TRBD2 for D (5 bases). Germline CDR1 is SGHRS and CDR2 is YFSETQ. Trimming took 2 bases from V and 2 from J, leaving 12 bases between them. The CDR3 sequence is 15 residues long.

The V call is TRBV28, the J call TRBJ1-1; 7 nucleotides match TRBD1. The ends lost 2 bases at V and 2 bases at J; junction bases unmatched: 2. The germline V gene has CDR1 MDHEN and CDR2 SYDVKM. This CDR3 comprises 14 residues. The CDR3 nucleotides read TGTGCCAGCAGTTTACACAGGGGAAACACTGAAGCTTTCTTT. Residues: CASSLHRGNTEAFF. Looking up the rest from reference TRBV28 and TRBJ1-1 gives the full variable domain: DVKVTQSSRYLVKRTGEKVFLECVQDMDHENMFWYRQDPGLGLRLIYFSYDVKMKEKGDIPEGYSVSREKKERFSLILESASTNQTSMYLCASSLHRGNTEAFFGQGTRLTVV.

In DNA form, the CDR3 reads TGTGCCAGCAGCCAAGGCCCGGGACAGGGTTGGTCCTACAATGAGCAGTTCTTC. Translated, it gives CASSQGPGQGWSYNEQFF. The chain is built from TRBV14 and TRBJ2-1, with 9 bases aligning to TRBD1. The CDR3 totals 18 residues. J lost 1 base, V lost 1 base, and 8 bases had no gene match. Germline CDR1 SGHDN, CDR2 FVKESK. Filled out from reference TRBV14 and TRBJ2-1, the complete variable domain reads EAGVTQFPSHSVIEKGQTVTLRCDPISGHDNLYWYRRVMGKEIKFLLHFVKESKQDESGMPNNRFLAERTGGTYSTLKVQPAELEDSGVYFCASSQGPGQGWSYNEQFFGPGTRLTVL.

The sample holds one count of this clone. The chain has TRBV11-2 and TRBJ2-4, with 7 nucleotides matching TRBD2. Germline CDR1 SGHAT, CDR2 FQNNGV. CDR3 length: 19 amino acids. The junction had 13 bases not matched to a gene; V was cut back by 2 bases and J by 0 bases. The CDR3, as DNA: TGTGCCAGCAGCTTATCTCGTGCAGGACTAGTTGCAGCCAAAAACATTCAGTACTTC. This sequence encodes CASSLSRAGLVAAKNIQYF.

J is TRBJ2-6 and V is TRBV2; 11 bases map to TRBD2. The junction had 7 bases not matched to a gene; V was cut back by 3 bases and J by 0 bases. The CDR3 has 19 amino acids. The V gene's germline CDR1 is SNHLY and CDR2 FYNNEI. The CDR3: CASSDLRTSGYSGANVLTF. The CDR3 region has the DNA TGTGCCAGCAGTGACTTACGGACTAGCGGGTACTCTGGGGCCAACGTCCTGACTTTC.

The J gene is TRBJ1-3, the V gene TRBV9; possibly TRBD1 for D (5 bases). Trimming shortened V by 0 bases and J by 4 bases, and 8 bases separated the two germline ends. Per germline, CDR1 SGDLS and CDR2 YYNGEE. The CDR3 loop spans 14 amino acids. The CDR3 coding sequence is TGTGCCAGCAGCGTAGTGTCAGGGGGAAACACCATATATTTT. Translated, it gives CASSVVSGGNTIYF.

This sequence joins TRBV6-6 and TRBJ1-4; no clear D gene. This CDR3 contains 16 residues. V shed 0 bases and J shed 2 bases, with 10 bases lying between them. Per germline, CDR1 MNHNY and CDR2 SVGAGI (reference sequence). CDR3 nucleotide sequence: TGTGCCAGCAGTTACTCGACAAGAGGGACTAATGAAAAACTGTTTTTT. Translation: CASSYSTRGTNEKLFF.

The gene calls are TRBV28 and TRBJ1-1, with TRBD1 identical over 8 bases. The length of the CDR3 is 15 residues. The J segment lost 4 bases and the V segment lost 5 bases, leaving 9 bases of the junction unmatched. Looked up from germline, CDR1 is MDHEN and CDR2 is SYDVKM. In nucleotides, the CDR3 is TGTGCCAGCAGTCAACTGGGACAGGCGCTCACTGAAGCTTTCTTT. It specifies CASSQLGQALTEAFF.

This sequence joins TRBV4-2 and TRBJ2-7; 9 positions match TRBD2. Looked up from germline, CDR1 is LGHNA and CDR2 is YNFKEQ. The J segment lost 4 bases and the V segment lost 0 bases, leaving 7 bases of the junction unmatched. This CDR3 is built from 16 residues. CDR3 in amino acids: CASSQDTASGIYEQYF. The CDR3 DNA reads as TGTGCCAGCAGCCAAGATACGGCTAGCGGGATATACGAGCAGTACTTC.

In its sample, this clone ranks as medium-sized (0.01 to 0.1%). V is TRBV24-1 and J is TRBJ2-1, with 7 nucleotides matching TRBD2. The CDR3 runs to 16 residues. Germline V gene lookup returns CDR1 KGHDR and CDR2 SFDVKD. The trim removed 0 bases at V and 7 bases at J, leaving 8 bases unmatched. This CDR3 reads CATSDLGAGEGNEQFF. The CDR3 DNA reads as TGTGCCACCAGTGATTTGGGGGCGGGAGAAGGTAATGAGCAGTTCTTC.

The chain combines TRBV5-1 with TRBJ1-1, with a tentative D call TRBD1 (5 bases). The CDR3 runs to 15 residues. The germline V gene encodes CDR1 SGHRS and CDR2 YFSETQ. V lost 0 bases and J lost 8, with 17 bases in between. In DNA form, the CDR3 reads TGCGCCAGCAGCTTGGTCGGTCAGGGTGGTTTCGAAGCTTTCTTT. Translation gives CASSLVGQGGFEAFF.

This clone has more than one count but fewer than ten. The chain joins TRBV10-3 to TRBJ2-7; 12 bases are shared with TRBD2. This CDR3 has 18 amino acids. Germline trimming cut 6 bases from V and 3 bases from J; bases unmatched to any gene: 15. Germline V gene sequence: CDR1 ENHRY, CDR2 SYGVKD. The CDR3 DNA reads as TGTGCCATCAGAGGGGGCAGGTTGACTAGCGGGAGAGTCTACGAGCAGTACTTC. Protein sequence: CAIRGGRLTSGRVYEQYF.

This clone was seen once. Additional DNA sequences in this sample encode the identical CDR3. This chain uses TRBV5-1 with TRBJ1-5, with D maybe TRBD1 (5 bases). The germline gives CDR1 SGHRS, CDR2 YFSETQ. The CDR3 is 15 amino acids. The V end lost 1 base, the J end lost 2 bases, and 10 bases lay between the germline ends. The CDR3 sequence is CASSLRGGGNQPQHF. The CDR3 bases are TGCGCCAGCAGCTTGCGCGGGGGAGGCAATCAGCCCCAGCATTTT.

This clone occurred a few times. The genes are TRBV19 and TRBJ2-7; the match to TRBD2 covers 15 bases. The CDR3 contains 18 residues. V lost 5 bases to trimming and J lost 1 base; unmatched junction nucleotides: 9. Germline assignment: CDR1 LNHDA and CDR2 SQIVND (reference sequence). CDR3 protein: CASSHGTSGRKFSYEQYF. CDR3 sequence (DNA): TGTGCCAGTAGTCATGGGACTAGCGGGAGGAAATTTTCCTACGAGCAGTACTTC.